What follows is one T cell receptor (beta chain) and its context. These data are taken from a study of T cell responses to AZD1222 COVID-19 vaccine. The CDR3 spans 13 residues. Germline V gives CDR1 SGHVS, CDR2 FNYEAQ. The V end was cut by 5 bases, the J end by 7 bases, with 14 bases between. Profiled with immunoSEQ multiplex PCR; TCRdb holds only in-frame clones, not every one. This sample has about 160,000 clones, with roughly 90% found just once. The V gene is TRBV7-6, the J gene TRBJ1-2; no clear D. This sequence was found in an adult who received the AZD1222 COVID-19 vaccine. The material sequenced was peripheral blood, taken 28 days after the second AZD1222 dose. CDR3 sequence: CASSPSPLFGYTF. As DNA, the CDR3 is TGTGCCAGCAGCCCTTCCCCCCTGTTTGGCTACACCTTC.